This T cell receptor (beta chain) was observed in a study of blood T cells in healthy people across ages. Study observations and caveats: Bulk PBMC profiling left naive and antigen-experienced comparisons inconclusive.

Donation came from healthy Caucasian individuals in Russia who were aged about 6 to 95. A sample-barcoded 5' primer and a J-beta primer mix were used in a second PCR of roughly 7 to 11 cycles. TCRdb reprocessed the 5' RACE reads with MiXCR, giving one entry per CDR3 protein. Found here are hundreds of thousands of distinct CDR3 sequences, 53% of them singletons; the top ten hold roughly 37%. A word on this clonotype: Its antigen remains unidentified.

This CDR3 region has 13 residues. From germline, CDR1 is MNHEY and CDR2 SVGAGI. Trimming cost V 10 bases and J 14 bases; bases outside gene matches: 12. This sequence originates from a man older than 75 in good health. Sequencing was carried out using blood. This rearrangement joins TRBV6-5 to TRBJ2-3, with TRBD2 identical over 13 bases. CDR3: CATATSGRRYAYF. In DNA form, the CDR3 reads TGTGCCACCGCGACTAGCGGGAGGAGATACGCGTATTTT.